This TCR beta chain was captured in a study of CD4 and CD8 cells across lung adenocarcinoma regions. Samples came from patients with localized non-small cell lung adenocarcinoma. TCRdb processed the PCR reads anew with MiXCR; each CDR3 protein has one entry. The top ten clones hold around 36% of a sample with 20,000 or so distinct CDR3 sequences, 40% to 60% of them seen once. This clonotype was seen only a few times. CDR3 length equals 18 residues. Trimming stripped 5 bases from V and 6 bases from J, with 27 bases between. CDR1 is MNHNS, CDR2 SASEGT, per germline. The sequencing input was CD8+ T cells from the margin of a lung tumor. This receptor was obtained from a male donor with lung adenocarcinoma. The CD4 and CD8 labels of this study may be unreliable. This chain links TRBV6-1 with TRBJ2-3, with a tentative D call TRBD1 (6 bases). The chain's CDR3 is CASSHSEGTLGISDTQYF. CDR3 bases: TGTGCCAGCAGTCACAGCGAGGGGACACTGGGGATTTCGGATACGCAGTATTTT.